Following are 4 T cell receptor beta chains from one sample sequenced in a study of PD-1 blockade in classical Hodgkin lymphoma. Data came from immunoSEQ multiplex PCR; TCRdb stores just in-frame clones and leaves some out. This table holds around 99,000 clones, 81% found once. Every patient had relapsed following autologous stem cell transplantation, and cohorts differed in brentuximab vedotin exposure. The material sequenced was peripheral blood mononuclear cells (PBMCs), taken before the second cycle of nivolumab. The receptors come from a human donor with classical Hodgkin lymphoma.

The V call is TRBV11-2, the J call TRBJ2-2; D gene unclear. Germline CDR1 SGHAT, CDR2 FQNNGV. The V end was cut by 5 bases, the J end by 1 base, with 11 bases between. The CDR3 runs 15 residues. Here the CDR3 DNA reads TGTGCCAGCAGCCTCGTGCGGAGGAACACCGGGGAGCTGTTTTTT. This sequence encodes CASSLVRRNTGELFF.

This sequence joins TRBV30 and TRBJ2-4; D perhaps matches TRBD2 (6 bases). Trimming took 2 bases from V and 1 from J, leaving 15 bases between them. The CDR3 has 16 amino acids. Germline CDR1 and CDR2: GTSNPN and SVGIG (reference sequence). The CDR3 region has the DNA TGTGCCTGGAGTCCGGTGGGGGGAAGTGCCAAAAACATTCAGTACTTC. It yields the protein CAWSPVGGSAKNIQYF.

This clone was picked up a small number of times. The chain couples TRBV16 to TRBJ1-3; possibly TRBD1 for D (5 bases). Germline V CDR1 and CDR2: KGHSY, FQNENV. This CDR3 region has 15 residues. V shed 0 bases and J shed 1 base, with 7 bases lying between them. This CDR3 reads CASSQSGGSGNTIYF. As DNA, the CDR3 is TGTGCCAGCAGCCAATCGGGGGGTTCTGGAAACACCATATATTTT.

This chain uses TRBV4-3 with TRBJ1-4, with 10 bases aligning to TRBD1. This CDR3 has 15 residues. Trimming cost V 1 base and J 6 bases; bases outside gene matches: 2. From germline, CDR1 is LGHNA and CDR2 YSLEER. DNA for the CDR3: TGCGCCAGCAGCCAAGGGGACAGGGGACATGAAAAACTGTTTTTT. Its protein is CASSQGDRGHEKLFF.